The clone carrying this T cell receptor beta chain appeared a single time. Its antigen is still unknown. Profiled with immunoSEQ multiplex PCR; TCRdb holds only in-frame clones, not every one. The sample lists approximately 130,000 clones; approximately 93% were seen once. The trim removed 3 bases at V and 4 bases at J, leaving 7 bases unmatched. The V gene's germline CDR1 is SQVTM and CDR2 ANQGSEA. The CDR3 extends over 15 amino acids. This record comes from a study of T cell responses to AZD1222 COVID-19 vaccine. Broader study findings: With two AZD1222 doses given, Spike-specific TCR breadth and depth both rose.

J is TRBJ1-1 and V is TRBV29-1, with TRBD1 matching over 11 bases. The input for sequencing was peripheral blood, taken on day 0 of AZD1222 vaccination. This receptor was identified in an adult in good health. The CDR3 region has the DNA TGCAGCGTTGAGAGGACAGGGGGCAGGAGCACTGAAGCTTTCTTT. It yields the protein CSVERTGGRSTEAFF.